One sample yielded the 24 T cell receptor beta chains listed below, sequenced in a study of tissue T cells after allogeneic stem cell transplantation. Time point denoted: mouse harvest day 7 after allogeneic transplant. Mouse grafts combined 10^7 T-cell-depleted bone marrow cells with 10^6 splenic CD5+ T cells. The repertoire was sequenced with immunoSEQ multiplex PCR; TCRdb's copy has only in-frame clones and lacks some. This sample yields about 4,000 clones, of which 50% are seen a single time; 6.3% belongs to the top ten. The sequenced sample was gut tissue. All receptors come from a female BALB/c mouse given C57BL/6 T cells with graft-versus-host disease after an allogeneic hematopoietic cell transplant.

This clone was counted a single time. The gene names given are mouse names. The CDR3 goes on 1 residue after the read ends, and that part is filled in from the germline J gene. J is TRBJ2-4 and V is TRBV19; 8 bases agree with TRBD2. Germline V gene sequence: CDR1 FNHDT, CDR2 SITEND (reference sequence). The CDR3 runs to 16 residues. Trimming took 0 bases from V and 1 from J; bases not matched to a gene: 4. CDR3 DNA, as far as it was read: TGTGCCAGCAGTATAGGCTGGGGGGCTGGTCAAAACACCTTGTAC. Amino acids: CASSIGWGAGQNTLY. The full CDR3 sequence reads CASSIGWGAGQNTLYF.

Details on this clone: The gene names given are mouse names. The sequenced fragment ends 1 residue before the CDR3 boundary, so the rest is inferred from the germline J gene. V is TRBV26 and J is TRBJ2-1; perhaps TRBD1 as D (5 bases). Germline V CDR1 and CDR2: KGHPV, FQNQEV (reference sequence). The CDR3 spans 14 residues. Trimming removed 1 base at V and 6 bases at J, with 10 bases between. The sequenced CDR3 bases are TGTGCCAGCAGTCTGTTGGCAGGGAGTGCTGAGCAGTTC. It codes for CASSLLAGSAEQF. The complete CDR3 protein is CASSLLAGSAEQFF.

By share, this clone ranks as medium-sized (0.01 to 0.1%). Each gene name is a mouse one. The read is 1 residue too short to cover the CDR3 end, so that end is filled in from the germline J gene. The chain employs TRBV24 and TRBJ1-6, with TRBD1 identical over 11 bases. TRBJ1-6 is treated as an ORF (open reading frame) with a function not yet certain. The germline V gene encodes CDR1 KGHTA and CDR2 FRNEEI. Unmatched junction bases numbered 1, after V lost 4 bases and J lost 2 bases. This CDR3 is 16 amino acids long. This CDR3 is CASSPGQGAYNSPLYF. The covered CDR3 bases are TGTGCCAGCAGTCCGGGACAGGGGGCCTATAATTCGCCCCTCTAC.

This clone was recorded a few times. The listed genes are named as in mouse. Sequencing ends 1 residue short of the CDR3 end; the germline J gene provides the rest. The V gene is TRBV13-3, the J gene TRBJ2-4; 10 nucleotides agree with TRBD2. Per germline, CDR1 NNHDY and CDR2 SYVADS. V gave up 4 bases and J gave up 5 bases; unmatched junction bases: 4. The CDR3 contains 14 residues. CDR3 amino acids: CASSPRDWGNTLYF. The part of the CDR3 DNA that was read is TGTGCCAGCAGTCCCCGGGACTGGGGAAACACCTTGTAC.

This clone occurred once. Germline and genes here are mouse. The read is 1 residue too short to cover the CDR3 end, so that end is filled in from the germline J gene. The chain combines TRBV13-3 with TRBJ2-4; 10 nucleotides line up with TRBD2. This CDR3 contains 16 residues. The V and J ends lost 1 base and 1 base, in that order; junction bases with no gene match: 3. Germline loops: CDR1 NNHDY, CDR2 SYVADS. The CDR3 loop reads CASSDLGGPGQNTLYF. The CDR3 bases that were read are TGTGCCAGCAGTGATCTGGGGGGGCCGGGTCAAAACACCTTGTAC.

Worth noting for this clone: Each gene name is a mouse one. The sequence runs out 1 residue before the end of the CDR3; the remainder is reconstructed from the germline J gene. This chain connects TRBV16 to TRBJ1-1; D is undetermined. The germline V and J ends were trimmed by 3 bases and 0 bases, with 5 bases remaining between them. This CDR3 region has 13 residues. Germline V CDR1 and CDR2: SGHSA, FRNQAP. CDR3 DNA, as far as it was read: TGTGCAAGCAGCTTCGGAGCAAACACAGAAGTCTTC. Translation gives CASSFGANTEVF. The whole CDR3 sequence is CASSFGANTEVFF.

As concerns this clone: Any gene name here is a mouse gene name. The CDR3 end lies 1 residue beyond the end of the read and is filled in from the germline J gene. V and J are TRBV26 and TRBJ1-4; D might be TRBD1 (6 bases). The CDR3 is made up of 13 amino acids. Trimming took off 6 bases at V and 3 bases at J, with 8 bases between the two ends. Germline lookup yields CDR1 KGHPV and CDR2 FQNQEV (reference sequence). The sequenced CDR3 bases are TGTGCCAGCAGACCAGGGGCCAACGAAAGATTATTT. Translating gives CASRPGANERLF. The whole CDR3 is CASRPGANERLFF.

A note on this clone: Gene labels here are mouse ones. The DNA ends 1 residue before the CDR3 does, and the rest of the CDR3 is filled in from the germline J gene. The V and J genes are TRBV15 and TRBJ2-7, with 8 positions matching TRBD1. CDR1 and CDR2 from the germline V gene are SGHND and FRSKSL. This CDR3 spans 14 amino acids. The ends lost 6 bases at V and 0 bases at J; junction bases unmatched: 4. This CDR3 reads CASSRTGSSYEQYF. CDR3 DNA (partial): TGTGCCAGCAGCCGGACAGGGAGCTCCTATGAACAGTAC.

On this clone: The listed genes are named as in mouse. The read terminates 1 residue ahead of where the CDR3 ends, so the germline J gene completes it. V is TRBV12-1 and J is TRBJ2-3, with TRBD2 identical over 9 bases. Germline V lookup: CDR1 SGHSN, CDR2 HYEKVE. This CDR3 has 15 amino acids. J gave up 2 bases and V 0 bases, and 2 bases lay outside the gene matches. The CDR3: CASSLDWGSAETLYF. The DNA read from the CDR3 is TGTGCCAGCTCTCTCGACTGGGGGTCTGCAGAAACGCTGTAT.

This clone is classed as medium-sized (0.01 to 0.1%). Germline and genes: mouse. Sequencing ends 1 residue short of the CDR3 end; the germline J gene provides the rest. The sample contains more than one DNA sequence encoding this CDR3. The chain uses TRBV29 and TRBJ1-2; TRBD1 matches 10 bases. V dropped 5 bases and J dropped 2; count of bases not matched to a gene: 2. Germline lookup yields CDR1 MSHET and CDR2 SYDVDS. This CDR3 comprises 14 residues. The covered CDR3 bases are TGTGCTAGCAGTCCGGGACAGGGGAACTCCGACTACACC. Translated, it gives CASSPGQGNSDYT. The CDR3 as a whole reads CASSPGQGNSDYTF.

Note on this clone: The genes and germline here are from mouse. Coverage ceases 1 residue before the CDR3 finishes, and the germline J gene fills in the end. The V gene is TRBV26, the J gene TRBJ2-4; no definite D call. Germline V gene lookup returns CDR1 KGHPV and CDR2 FQNQEV (reference sequence). V lost 6 bases to trimming and J lost 0 bases, with 4 bases between them. This CDR3 comprises 12 residues. The covered CDR3 bases are TGTGCCAGCAGGGACAGTCAAAACACCTTGTAC. Translated, it gives CASRDSQNTLY. The whole CDR3 region reads CASRDSQNTLYF.

With regard to this clone: The genes are named according to mouse. Coverage ceases 1 residue before the CDR3 finishes, and the germline J gene fills in the end. The chain has TRBV1 and TRBJ1-6; 7 nucleotides agree with TRBD1. TRBJ1-6 is identified as an open reading frame with a role that is uncertain. The J segment lost 4 bases and the V segment lost 4 bases, leaving 7 bases of the junction unmatched. The CDR3 extends over 16 amino acids. The germline CDR1 and CDR2 sequences are NSQYPW and LRSPGD (reference sequence). The DNA read from the CDR3 is TGCACCTGCAGTGTAGAGAACAGGGGTTATAATTCGCCCCTCTAC. Amino acid sequence: CTCSVENRGYNSPLY. In full, the CDR3 is CTCSVENRGYNSPLYF.

This clone was found once. Mouse gene names apply. The CDR3 end is not reached by the read, which stops 1 residue before it; the germline J gene fills it in. The chain carries TRBV3 and TRBJ2-4; the match to TRBD2 covers 8 bases. This CDR3 comprises 14 residues. J gave up 5 bases and V 5 bases, and 6 bases lay outside the gene matches. The germline gives CDR1 SNHLY, CDR2 FYNGKV (reference sequence). The CDR3: CASSRGGGRNTLYF. The CDR3 DNA, read in part, is TGTGCCAGCAGCCGAGGGGGGGGCCGAAACACCTTGTAC. Filled out from reference TRBV3 and TRBJ2-4, the complete variable domain reads GPKVLQIPSHQIIDMGQMVTLNCDPVSNHLYFYWYKQILGQQMEFLVNFYNGKVMEKSKLFKDQFSVERPDGSYFTLKIQPTALEDSAVYFCASSRGGGRNTLYFGAGTRLSVL.

About this clone itself: The gene names given are mouse names. The DNA ends 1 residue before the CDR3 does, and the rest of the CDR3 is filled in from the germline J gene. This chain links TRBV26 with TRBJ2-7; 7 bases match TRBD2. Germline V lookup: CDR1 KGHPV, CDR2 FQNQEV (reference sequence). Trimming took 0 bases from V and 6 from J; bases not matched to a gene: 2. The CDR3 has 13 residues. The CDR3 DNA, read in part, is TGTGCCAGCAGTCTGTCGGCTGGGGGTGAACAGTAC. Protein: CASSLSAGGEQY. The CDR3 as a whole reads CASSLSAGGEQYF.

Note on this clone: Gene names refer to mouse genes. The DNA ends 1 residue before the CDR3 does, and the rest of the CDR3 is filled in from the germline J gene. The gene calls are TRBV29 and TRBJ2-7; D is possibly TRBD1 (6 bases). Germline CDR1 reads MSHET; CDR2 reads SYDVDS. This CDR3 contains 12 residues. V lost 3 bases to trimming and J lost 4 bases, with 7 bases between them. CDR3 loop: CASSLGQYEQYF. The sequenced CDR3 bases are TGTGCTAGCAGTTTGGGACAATATGAACAGTAC.

A word on this clone: The gene symbols are mouse symbols. The read falls 1 residue short of the CDR3 end, and the missing part is taken from the germline J gene. V gene TRBV1 combines with J gene TRBJ1-1; no definite D call. The V and J ends lost 8 bases and 0 bases respectively, with 7 bases between them. The CDR3 runs 12 residues. CDR1 is NSQYPW and CDR2 is LRSPGD in the germline V gene (reference sequence). CDR3 DNA, as far as it was read: TGCACCTGCCTCAGTGCAAACACAGAAGTCTTC. Translated, it gives CTCLSANTEVF. The whole CDR3 protein is CTCLSANTEVFF.

About this clone: The genes are named according to mouse. The read comes to an end 1 residue before the CDR3 does, leaving the germline J gene to fill in the end. The rearrangement joins TRBV5 to TRBJ2-2, with a possible D match to TRBD2 (6 bases). Germline V gene data show CDR1 as LGHNA and CDR2 as YNLKQL (reference sequence). V was shortened by 0 bases and J by 4 bases, with 12 bases between the two germline ends. This CDR3 contains 16 residues. The sequenced CDR3 bases are TGTGCCAGCAGCCAAGAGGGGGGAAGGGGCACCGGGCAGCTCTAC. Its translation is CASSQEGGRGTGQLY. The whole CDR3 sequence reads CASSQEGGRGTGQLYF.

As to this clone: The listed genes are named as in mouse. The read finishes 1 residue shy of the CDR3 end, and the germline J gene is used to complete it. The chain combines TRBV29 with TRBJ1-6, with D perhaps matching TRBD1 (6 bases). TRBJ1-6 is an ORF, and what it does is uncertain. Germline CDR1 and CDR2: MSHET and SYDVDS. There are 15 residues in the CDR3. V lost 4 bases and J lost 3, with 10 bases in between. The CDR3 DNA, read in part, is TGTGCTAGCAGTTCAACAGGGTACTATAATTCGCCCCTCTAC. Its translation: CASSSTGYYNSPLY. The whole CDR3 protein reads CASSSTGYYNSPLYF.

The table lists this clone with a few counts. Gene names follow the mouse nomenclature. The read terminates 1 residue ahead of where the CDR3 ends, so the germline J gene completes it. The chain employs TRBV26 and TRBJ1-4, with TRBD1 matching over 9 bases. The CDR3 is 14 residues long. The V gene's germline CDR1 is KGHPV and CDR2 FQNQEV (reference sequence). V lost 5 bases and J lost 6; bases outside the gene matches: 4. CDR3: CASSGDRVDERLFF. CDR3 bases read: TGTGCCAGCAGTGGGGACAGGGTGGACGAAAGATTATTT.

This clone was observed a few times. These gene names are mouse names. The read stops 1 residue short of the end of the CDR3; the missing end is completed from the germline J gene. V is TRBV26 and J is TRBJ2-5; D gene unclear. CDR3 size: 13 residues. Trimming left V 6 bases short and J 0 bases short, with 7 bases between. The germline V gene has CDR1 KGHPV and CDR2 FQNQEV (reference sequence). The CDR3 here is CASSQSNQDTQYF. The DNA read from the CDR3 is TGTGCCAGCAGCCAGAGTAACCAAGACACCCAGTAC.

Of note for this clone: Gene names and germline match the mouse. Sequencing ends 1 residue short of the CDR3 end; the germline J gene provides the rest. This specimen includes other DNA sequences encoding the same CDR3. The V gene is TRBV1, the J gene TRBJ2-4; D gene unclear. V lost 3 bases and J 0 bases, leaving 4 bases between the germline ends. Per the germline V gene, CDR1 is NSQYPW and CDR2 is LRSPGD (reference sequence). The CDR3 loop spans 13 amino acids. The CDR3 loop is CTCSAGSQNTLYF. CDR3 bases read: TGCACCTGCAGTGCGGGCAGTCAAAACACCTTGTAC.

This clone was seen a few times. The listed genes are named as in mouse. The CDR3 loop is CASSMGGDNQAPLF. CDR3 DNA (partial): TGTGCCAGCAGTATGGGGGGCGACAACCAGGCTCCGCTT. The V gene is TRBV19, the J gene TRBJ1-5; a weak D match, TRBD1 (6 bases). The read comes to an end 1 residue before the CDR3 does, leaving the germline J gene to fill in the end. Trimming took off 2 bases at V and 2 bases at J, with 8 bases between the two ends. This CDR3 region has 14 residues. Germline-derived CDR1 and CDR2 are FNHDT and SITEND (reference sequence).

Of note for this clone: Gene names and germline match the mouse. The CDR3 end falls 1 residue outside the read, so it is completed with the germline J gene. The V gene is TRBV3, the J gene TRBJ1-4; 7 bases match TRBD1. Germline V gives CDR1 SNHLY, CDR2 FYNGKV (reference sequence). The CDR3 sequence is 14 residues long. The V segment lost 5 bases and the J segment 2 bases; nucleotides outside the gene matches: 2. CDR3 DNA, as far as it was read: TGTGCCAGCAGCCGGGACAGATCCAACGAAAGATTATTT. Translation gives CASSRDRSNERLF. The CDR3 as a whole reads CASSRDRSNERLFF.

This clone was observed a handful of times. The listed genes are named as in mouse. Read coverage stops 1 residue before the CDR3 terminus; the germline J gene supplies the remainder. J is TRBJ1-3 and V is TRBV26; TRBD1 agrees at 9 bases. After removal of 4 bases from V and 2 bases from J, the junction contained 3 bases not matched to a gene. Germline-derived CDR1 and CDR2 are KGHPV and FQNQEV (reference sequence). The CDR3 has 15 residues. The chain's CDR3 is CASSPGQGTGNTLYF. Partial CDR3 DNA: TGTGCCAGCAGTCCGGGACAGGGAACTGGAAATACGCTCTAT.